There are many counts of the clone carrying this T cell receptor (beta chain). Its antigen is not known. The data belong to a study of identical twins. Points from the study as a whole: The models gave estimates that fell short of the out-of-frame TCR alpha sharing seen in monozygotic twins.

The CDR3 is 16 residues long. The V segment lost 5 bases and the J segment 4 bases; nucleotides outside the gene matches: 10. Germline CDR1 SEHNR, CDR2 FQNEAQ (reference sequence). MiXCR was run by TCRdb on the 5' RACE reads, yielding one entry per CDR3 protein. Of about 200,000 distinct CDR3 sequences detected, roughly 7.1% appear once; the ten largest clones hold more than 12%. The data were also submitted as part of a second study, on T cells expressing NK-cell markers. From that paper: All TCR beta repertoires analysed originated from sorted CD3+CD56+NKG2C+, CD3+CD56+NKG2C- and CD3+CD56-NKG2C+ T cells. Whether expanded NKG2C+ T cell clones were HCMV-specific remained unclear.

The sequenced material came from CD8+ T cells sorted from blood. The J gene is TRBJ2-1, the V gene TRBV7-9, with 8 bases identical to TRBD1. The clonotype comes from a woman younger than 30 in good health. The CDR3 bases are TGTGCCAGCAGCCCCGGACAGGGAATAAGTTACAATGAGCAGTTCTTC. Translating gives CASSPGQGISYNEQFF.